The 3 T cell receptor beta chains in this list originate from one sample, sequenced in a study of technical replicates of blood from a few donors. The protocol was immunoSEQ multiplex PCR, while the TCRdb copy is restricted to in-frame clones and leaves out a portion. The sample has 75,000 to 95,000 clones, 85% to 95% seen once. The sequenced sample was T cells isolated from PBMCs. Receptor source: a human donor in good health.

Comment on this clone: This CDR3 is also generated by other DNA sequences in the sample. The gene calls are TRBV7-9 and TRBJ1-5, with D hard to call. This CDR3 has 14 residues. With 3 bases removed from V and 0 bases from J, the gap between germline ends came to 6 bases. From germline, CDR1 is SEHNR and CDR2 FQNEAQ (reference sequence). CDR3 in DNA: TGTGCCAGCAGCTTGGCAGGTAGCAATCAGCCCCAGCATTTT. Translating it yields CASSLAGSNQPQHF.

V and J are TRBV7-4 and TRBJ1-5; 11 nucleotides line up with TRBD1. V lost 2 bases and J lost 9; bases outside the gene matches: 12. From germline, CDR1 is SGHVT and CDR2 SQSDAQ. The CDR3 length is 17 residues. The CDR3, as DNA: TGTGCCAGCAGCTTAAGGGGACAGGGGGGATGTTATCGGCCCCAGCATTTT. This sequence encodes CASSLRGQGGCYRPQHF.

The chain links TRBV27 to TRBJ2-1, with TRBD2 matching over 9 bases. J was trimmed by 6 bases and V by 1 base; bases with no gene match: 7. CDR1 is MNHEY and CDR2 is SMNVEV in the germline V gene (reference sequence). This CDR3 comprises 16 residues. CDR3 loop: CASSLYGGRVGNEQFF. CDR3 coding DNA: TGTGCCAGCAGTTTATACGGCGGGAGGGTTGGCAATGAGCAGTTCTTC.